Reported below is one T cell receptor beta chain. No antigen is known for it. Base quality data are lacking; no much larger clone is found one base away. The data derive from a study of post-analysis software for immune sequencing data (dated by TCRdb to the mid-2010s). For context, the study as a whole: Relapsing-remitting, secondary progressive and progressive-relapsing multiple sclerosis were recorded as disease courses, and subtype annotation was lacking for some patients. Patient repertoires were compared against 11 previously published healthy control repertoires from donors aged about 6 to 25 years. A subset of samples was prepared in parallel using single-end sample barcoding, then pooled and co-amplified after Illumina adapter ligation. General study outcomes and caveats: Patients showed significantly higher frequencies than controls for a handful of TRBV segments, among them TRBV5-6, TRBV5-1 and TRBV20-1. Normalized Chao1 diversity was significantly lower in multiple sclerosis patients than controls, suggesting substantial peripheral T-cell clonal expansion. The control group was slightly older than the multiple sclerosis patient group. When samples were clustered directly using the F measure, samples prepared in the same batch co-clustered strongly, which prompted a batch-effect correction.

Libraries came from PCR. TCRdb records Illumina HiSeq 2500 as the sequencer. To reduce PCR and sequencing biases, unique molecular identifiers were incorporated into the TCR beta cDNA libraries. Approximately 500,000 cDNA molecules were obtained per 1 to 10 million input T cells, so each molecule approximated one T cell. The patient libraries were prepared and sequenced using the same protocol as the earlier healthy control dataset. Samples belonging to the same batch were prepared together, multiplexed and sequenced on a shared HiSeq lane. Regarding the original processing steps: MIGEC handled the raw barcoded reads, throwing out single-read molecular identifier groups before consensus assembly and CDR3 extraction. VDJtools was used for post-analysis of the clonotype tables, and diversity was normalized by down-sampling every dataset to the size of the smallest sample. In repertoire overlap clustering, CDR3 amino acid sequences, but not nucleotide sequences, were matched to correct batch-related cross-sample contamination. Clones were called with MiXCR by TCRdb after fastp trimmed the public reads at Q25, and only in-frame beta chains were retained. Rows merge per CDR3 protein into single entries with the most common DNA and genes. In this record, the V and J calls reflect TCRdb's handling and not the investigators' own analysis. This sample holds 350,000 to 500,000 distinct CDR3 sequences; more than 30% were observed only once. Approximately 7.7% of the sample belongs to the ten largest clones.

To demonstrate the VDJtools post-analysis software, TCR beta repertoires were profiled from the peripheral blood of about 13 young patients with multiple sclerosis. The multiple sclerosis patients were children and adolescents between roughly 6 and 16 years of age. The germline V gene sets CDR1 to SGHDN and CDR2 to FVKESK. CDR3 length: 13 amino acids, cysteine to phenylalanine. Just the 39-base CDR3 DNA is kept, in frame starting at base 1. Sequenced material: blood. This receptor was taken from a girl aged 2-9 years with multiple sclerosis. The chain couples TRBV14 to TRBJ2-5; 9 bases in between match TRBD2. The J call is doubtful: the DNA matches TRBJ2-7 better. The bases read TGTGCCAGCAGCCGACTAGCGGAGTACGAGCAGTACTTC. This codes for CASSRLAEYEQYF.